The rows below give T cell receptor beta chains drawn from one sample of a study of cytomegalovirus exposure and HLA in healthy donors. Produced via immunoSEQ multiplex PCR; TCRdb's table is partial and in-frame only. The sample has under 80,000 clones, approximately 93% seen once; the top ten hold approximately 3.3%. Sequenced material: PBMCs. The receptors originated from a young woman in good health and CMV-seropositive. Both conserved end residues are part of each CDR3. The D gene is left open where the match is weak. Only part of the rows carry a size: once, few, many, or a class if the clone is expanded.

TRBD2 | TRBJ2-5 | once | TRBV5-1 | CASSFSSGGQETQYF | TGCGCCAGCAGTTTCTCTAGCGGGGGGCAAGAGACCCAGTACTTC
TRBD1 | TRBJ1-2 | - | TRBV18 | CASSSGTDLSGYTF | TGTGCCAGCTCTTCCGGGACAGACCTCTCTGGCTACACCTTC
- | TRBJ1-1 | - | TRBV19 | CASSIDIGNTEAFF | TGTGCCAGTAGTATAGATATCGGGAACACTGAAGCTTTCTTT
- | TRBJ1-4 | - | TRBV4-2 | CASSRKSRTVATNEKLFF | TGTGCCAGCAGCCGAAAGAGTAGGACAGTTGCAACTAATGAAAAACTGTTTTTT
TRBD1 | TRBJ1-4 | - | TRBV27 | CASCRTGGGEKLFF | TGTGCCAGCTGTCGAACAGGGGGCGGTGAAAAACTGTTTTTT
- | TRBJ2-2 | - | TRBV9 | CASSARNTGELFF | TGTGCCAGCAGCGCTAGAAACACCGGGGAGCTGTTTTTT
- | TRBJ2-7 | - | TRBV5-5 | CASSFQGLIYEQYF | TGTGCCAGCAGCTTTCAGGGGTTGATCTACGAGCAGTACTTC
- | TRBJ1-5 | - | TRBV6-5 | CASRITHRDQPQHF | TGTGCCAGCAGGATCACCCACAGGGATCAGCCCCAGCATTTT
- | TRBJ2-2 | - | TRBV5-4 | CASSLAVSPGELFF | TGTGCCAGCAGCTTGGCCGTAAGCCCCGGGGAGCTGTTTTTT
- | TRBJ1-5 | - | TRBV7-8 | CASSLIQRGDNHQPQHF | TGTGCCAGCAGCTTAATACAGCGGGGGGATAACCATCAGCCCCAGCATTTT
- | TRBJ2-1 | - | TRBV28 | CASSPGGPGDNEQFF | TGTGCCAGCAGCCCCGGGGGACCGGGCGACAATGAGCAGTTCTTC
TRBD1 | TRBJ1-2 | - | TRBV12-5 | CASGFAGGYGYTF | TGTGCTAGTGGTTTCGCAGGGGGCTATGGCTACACCTTC
- | TRBJ1-1 | - | TRBV28 | CASSMGGRMNTEAFF | TGTGCCAGCAGTATGGGGGGGCGCATGAACACTGAAGCTTTCTTT
TRBD1 | TRBJ2-3 | - | TRBV7-8 | CASSFRTGGTDTQYF | TGTGCCAGCAGCTTTAGGACAGGGGGCACAGATACGCAGTATTTT
- | TRBJ1-5 | - | TRBV7-3 | CASSLGADQPQHF | TGTGCCAGCAGCTTAGGGGCGGATCAGCCCCAGCATTTT
TRBD2 | TRBJ2-5 | - | TRBV4-3 | CASSQDRLAGVETQYF | TGCGCCAGCAGCCAAGATCGACTAGCGGGAGTAGAGACCCAGTACTTC
- | TRBJ1-4 | - | TRBV27 | CASSMTGTNEKLFF | TGTGCCAGCAGCATGACAGGAACTAATGAAAAACTGTTTTTT
TRBD1 | TRBJ2-5 | - | TRBV29-1 | CSVTGAQETQYF | TGCAGCGTTACAGGGGCCCAAGAGACCCAGTACTTC
TRBD1 | TRBJ2-7 | - | TRBV5-4 | CASSGTGPRGSYEQYF | TGTGCCAGCAGCGGGACAGGGCCCAGGGGCTCCTACGAGCAGTACTTC
- | TRBJ2-5 | once | TRBV27 | CASSLLYQETQYF | TGTGCCAGCAGTTTGCTATACCAAGAGACCCAGTACTTC
- | TRBJ2-4 | - | TRBV6-1 | CASSEPGKPGNIQYF | TGTGCCAGCAGTGAGCCCGGGAAACCGGGAAACATTCAGTACTTC
TRBD2 | TRBJ2-1 | - | TRBV4-2 | CASSQDNTSGGRYEQFF | TGTGCCAGCAGCCAAGATAACACTAGCGGGGGGCGGTATGAGCAGTTCTTC
- | TRBJ2-7 | - | TRBV11-3 | CASSLFGGSGYEQYF | TGTGCCAGCAGCTTATTTGGGGGCTCGGGCTACGAGCAGTACTTC
TRBD1 | TRBJ1-3 | - | TRBV30 | CAWSPDRGAGNTIYF | TGTGCCTGGAGCCCGGACAGGGGGGCTGGAAACACCATATATTTT
- | TRBJ2-1 | - | TRBV7-2 | CASSSGGNEQFF | TGTGCCAGCAGCTCGGGTGGCAATGAGCAGTTCTTC
TRBD1 | TRBJ2-7 | - | TRBV9 | CASSPMPTGGGEQYF | TGTGCCAGCAGCCCAATGCCGACAGGGGGAGGCGAGCAGTACTTC